The clone carrying this T cell receptor (beta chain) was counted once. Antigen unknown. Researchers ran immunoSEQ v3.0 at survey level. The repertoire was sequenced with immunoSEQ multiplex PCR; TCRdb's copy has only in-frame clones and lacks some. The sample consists of under 30,000 clones, around 83% of them appearing once. The data belong to a study of long-term antiretroviral therapy in people with HIV. Every participant with HIV received treatment in the United States. CDR1 and CDR2 from the germline V gene are PRHDT and FYEKMQ (reference sequence). Trimming cost V 0 bases and J 3 bases; bases outside gene matches: 0. CDR3 size: 15 residues. Study results and caveats: Repertoires in HIV (unlike those of controls) had narrower CDR3 length ranges. Post-ART samples showed increased diversity that remained below transplant donor control levels.

This rearrangement joins TRBV13 to TRBJ2-2, with 8 nucleotides matching TRBD1. Material: unsorted PBMCs, obtained 3 years after starting antiretroviral therapy. The TCR sequence derives from a man aged 18 to 30 with HIV. CDR3 residues: CASSLGTGDTGELFF. CDR3 DNA sequence: TGTGCCAGCAGCTTAGGGACAGGGGACACCGGGGAGCTGTTTTTT.